This TCR beta chain was identified during a study of blood T cells in healthy people across ages. General study results and limits: TCR beta diversity correlated strongly with naive T cell percentage.

This CDR3 comprises 13 residues. Trimming cost V 5 bases and J 4 bases; bases outside gene matches: 3. Germline V gives CDR1 DFQATT, CDR2 SNEGSKA (reference sequence). It was with a sample-barcoded 5' primer and a J-beta primer mix that a second PCR of roughly 7 to 12 cycles was run. Every molecule of cDNA carried a tag from a template-switch adaptor with 12 random nucleotides. MiXCR, applied by TCRdb to the 5' RACE reads, yields one record per CDR3 protein. This table has about 670,000 distinct CDR3 sequences, approximately 40% appearing once. With regard to this clonotype: What it binds is unknown.

There were at least 5 micrograms of total RNA extracted from every sample. This sequence originates from a man older than 75 in good health. This rearrangement joins TRBV20-1 to TRBJ2-7; 12 positions agree with TRBD2. The sample was blood. This CDR3 reads CSAVTSGRYEQYF. In nucleotides, the CDR3 is TGCAGTGCTGTGACTAGCGGGAGATACGAGCAGTACTTC.